These 17 T cell receptor beta chains were sequenced from one sample in a study of T cells after posttransplantation cyclophosphamide. Control samples came 1 year after myeloablative marrow transplants with methotrexate plus calcineurin inhibitor. Repertoires were generated with immunoSEQ multiplex PCR, while TCRdb's copy carries only in-frame clones and drops some. The sample includes some 14,000 clones, about four fifths of them seen just once. Sequencing was performed on PBMCs, taken approximately 370 days after allogeneic stem cell transplant with calcineurin inhibitor and methotrexate. The receptors come from a male patient aged 18 to 35 who received an allogeneic stem cell transplant from a related donor, was CMV-positive, and had no GVHD. Among the T cells, some may be from the graft donor.

The chain combines TRBV30 with TRBJ2-5; TRBD2 matches 7 bases. This CDR3 comprises 15 residues. Germline-derived CDR1 and CDR2 are GTSNPN and SVGIG (reference sequence). Trimming removed 2 bases from V and 3 bases from J; junction bases left unmatched: 9. CDR3 DNA: TGTGCCTGGAGTCGGGCGGGAGAGTGGAAAGAGACCCAGTACTTC. Residues: CAWSRAGEWKETQYF.

The chain employs TRBV6-1 and TRBJ2-1, with TRBD2 matching 9 bases. The J segment lost 8 bases and the V segment lost 3 bases, leaving 8 bases of the junction unmatched. The CDR3 has 15 amino acids. The germline V gene encodes CDR1 MNHNS and CDR2 SASEGT. CDR3 DNA: TGTGCCAGCAGTGATGGCAGCGGGAGGATCTATGAGCAGTTCTTC. It translates to CASSDGSGRIYEQFF.

This clone was seen a few times. This chain links TRBV4-1 with TRBJ2-7, with D tentatively TRBD2 (6 bases). Trimming removed 4 bases from V and 5 bases from J, with 21 bases in between. CDR3 size: 16 residues. Per germline, CDR1 MGHRA and CDR2 YSYEKL. CDR3 sequence reads: CASSRIGTGTSNEQYF. CDR3 sequence (DNA): TGCGCCAGCAGCCGCATCGGGACTGGGACTTCCAACGAGCAGTACTTC.

The chain is built from TRBV30 and TRBJ1-6; D not resolved. V lost 5 bases and J lost 0, with 11 bases in between. Germline CDR1 is GTSNPN and CDR2 is SVGIG (reference sequence). The CDR3 runs to 15 residues. The CDR3 loop reads CAWAGLSSYNSPLHF. The DNA of the CDR3 is TGTGCCTGGGCAGGTCTAAGCTCCTATAATTCACCCCTCCACTTT.

CDR3 coding DNA: TGTGCCAGCAGTCCTCCGGGACAAATCTCTGGAAACACCATATATTTT. Protein sequence: CASSPPGQISGNTIYF. The chain couples TRBV7-9 to TRBJ1-3; the D gene is possibly TRBD1 (6 bases). Trimming shortened V by 6 bases and J by 0 bases, and 15 bases separated the two germline ends. Germline V gene data show CDR1 as SEHNR and CDR2 as FQNEAQ (reference sequence). The CDR3 extends over 16 amino acids.

The rearrangement joins TRBV5-1 to TRBJ2-4; 7 positions match TRBD1. There are 14 residues in the CDR3. J gave up 7 bases and V 0 bases, and 4 bases lay outside the gene matches. Germline V gene sequence: CDR1 SGHRS, CDR2 YFSETQ. CDR3 nucleotides: TGCGCCAGCAGCTTGGGGGACAGTTCGAACATTCAGTACTTC. It encodes CASSLGDSSNIQYF.

This clone was counted a single time. This chain uses TRBV7-5 with TRBJ2-2; the table's D call TRBD2 went unverified against the DNA. TRBV7-5 corresponds to a pseudogene. There are 13 residues in the CDR3. The CDR3 protein is CASSPSGPGELFF. CDR3 DNA sequence: TGTGCCAGCAGCCCCAGCGGCCCCGGGGAGCTGTTTTTT.

V is TRBV11-3 and J is TRBJ2-3; a possible D gene is TRBD1 (6 bases). The CDR3 runs to 15 residues. Per germline, CDR1 SGHNT and CDR2 YENEEA. Trimming shortened V by 4 bases and J by 4 bases, and 15 bases separated the two germline ends. CDR3 amino acids: CASSSSAGGPDTQYF. The CDR3 DNA reads TGTGCCAGCAGCTCCTCCGCTGGGGGCCCAGATACGCAGTATTTT.

This clone was seen a single time. This rearrangement joins TRBV4-2 to TRBJ2-7; 9 nucleotides align to TRBD2. J lost 1 base, V lost 1 base, and 5 bases had no gene match. The germline gives CDR1 LGHNA, CDR2 YNFKEQ. This CDR3 contains 16 residues. DNA of the CDR3: TGTGCCAGCAGCCAAGTCGAGCGGGAGGATTCCTACGAGCAGTACTTC. This codes for CASSQVEREDSYEQYF.

The chain combines TRBV7-2 with TRBJ2-7, with D perhaps matching TRBD1 (7 bases). CDR3 length: 18 amino acids. CDR1 SGHTA and CDR2 FQGNSA come from the germline V gene. The germline V and J ends were trimmed by 7 bases and 0 bases, with 25 bases remaining between them. CDR3: CASNPQGGTAGYSYEQYF. In DNA, the CDR3 is TGTGCCAGCAACCCTCAGGGGGGTACGGCGGGTTACTCCTACGAGCAGTACTTC. Full variable domain (remainder filled in from reference TRBV7-2 and TRBJ2-7): GAGVSQSPSNKVTEKGKDVELRCDPISGHTALYWYRQSLGQGLEFLIYFQGNSAPDKSGLPSDRFSAERTGGSVSTLTIQRTQQEDSAVYLCASNPQGGTAGYSYEQYFGPGTRLTVT.

This chain uses TRBV11-2 with TRBJ2-7; D might be TRBD2 (5 bases). V lost 2 bases and J 6 bases, leaving 8 bases between the germline ends. The CDR3 spans 12 residues. The germline V gene has CDR1 SGHAT and CDR2 FQNNGV. The CDR3 region has the DNA TGTGCCAGCAGCTTAATCGGGGTCGAGCAGTACTTC. Its translation is CASSLIGVEQYF.

The chain joins TRBV5-1 to TRBJ2-5, with 8 bases fitting TRBD1. With 3 bases clipped from V and 13 bases from J, the junction kept 20 bases outside the gene matches. CDR1 is SGHRS and CDR2 is YFSETQ in the germline V gene. The CDR3 loop spans 16 amino acids. The CDR3 nucleotides read TGCGCCAGCAGCTCAACCGAGTGGACAGGGCCGGCTAATCGGTACTTC. Amino acid sequence: CASSSTEWTGPANRYF.

The J gene is TRBJ2-7, the V gene TRBV19; D possibly corresponds to TRBD2 (5 bases). Per the germline V gene, CDR1 is LNHDA and CDR2 is SQIVND (reference sequence). The V end was cut by 4 bases, the J end by 2 bases, with 15 bases between. The CDR3 extends over 15 amino acids. The CDR3 loop reads CASSTTGKGPYEQYF. CDR3 nucleotides: TGTGCCAGTAGTACAACCGGGAAGGGCCCCTACGAGCAGTACTTC.

This clone was counted only a few times. The CDR3 sequence is CASSEQGGEQFF. CDR3 coding DNA: TGTGCCAGCAGCGAACAGGGGGGTGAGCAGTTCTTC. The rearrangement links TRBV7-3 to TRBJ2-1, with 8 bases identical to TRBD1. Germline CDR1 reads SGHTA; CDR2 reads FQGTGA. With V trimmed by 5 bases and J by 9 bases, 3 bases remained unmatched. CDR3 length: 12 amino acids.

The chain couples TRBV5-1 to TRBJ2-2, with TRBD2 identical over 9 bases. V dropped 1 base and J dropped 3; count of bases not matched to a gene: 7. Germline lookup yields CDR1 SGHRS and CDR2 YFSETQ. This CDR3 spans 17 amino acids. This CDR3 is CASSLSPAGGDTGELFF. The DNA of the CDR3 is TGCGCCAGCAGCTTGTCTCCAGCGGGAGGCGACACCGGGGAGCTGTTTTTT.

Here the CDR3 reads CASSDPREGRAFF. The CDR3 nucleotides are TGTGCCAGCAGCGACCCCAGGGAGGGCAGAGCTTTCTTT. This rearrangement joins TRBV9 to TRBJ1-1; perhaps TRBD1 as D (5 bases). Trimming removed 3 bases from V and 10 bases from J, with 16 bases in between. CDR3 length: 13 residues. CDR1 and CDR2 (germline): SGDLS, YYNGEE.

The rearrangement joins TRBV9 to TRBJ2-2, with a tentative D call TRBD1 (5 bases). The CDR3 has 15 amino acids. The germline CDR1 and CDR2 sequences are SGDLS and YYNGEE. V was pared by 0 bases and J by 2 bases, with 8 bases between. CDR3 bases: TGTGCCAGCAGCGTAGCCCAGGGAAACACCGGGGAGCTGTTTTTT. The encoded protein is CASSVAQGNTGELFF. The entire variable domain, with the rest obtained from reference TRBV9 and TRBJ2-2, is as follows: DSGVTQTPKHLITATGQRVTLRCSPRSGDLSVYWYQQSLDQGLQFLIQYYNGEERAKGNILERFSAQQFPDLHSELNLSSLELGDSALYFCASSVAQGNTGELFFGEGSRLTVL.